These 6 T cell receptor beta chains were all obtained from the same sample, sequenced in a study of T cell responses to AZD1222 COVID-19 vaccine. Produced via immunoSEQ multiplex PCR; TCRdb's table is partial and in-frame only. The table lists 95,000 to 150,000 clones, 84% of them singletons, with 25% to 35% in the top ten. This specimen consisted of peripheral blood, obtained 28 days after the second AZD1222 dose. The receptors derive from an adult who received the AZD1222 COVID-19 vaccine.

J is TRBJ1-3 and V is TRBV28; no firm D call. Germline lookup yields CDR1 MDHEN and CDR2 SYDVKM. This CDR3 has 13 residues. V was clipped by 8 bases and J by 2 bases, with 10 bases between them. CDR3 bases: TGTGCCAGCCAGGCGCATACTGGAAACACCATATATTTT. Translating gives CASQAHTGNTIYF.

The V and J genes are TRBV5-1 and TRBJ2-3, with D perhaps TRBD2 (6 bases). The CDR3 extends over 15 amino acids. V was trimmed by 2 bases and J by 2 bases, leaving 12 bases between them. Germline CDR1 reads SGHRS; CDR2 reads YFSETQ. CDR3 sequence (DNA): TGCGCCAGCAGCTTAGGACTATCGACCACAGATACGCAGTATTTT. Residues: CASSLGLSTTDTQYF. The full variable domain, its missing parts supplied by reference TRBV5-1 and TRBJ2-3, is KAGVTQTPRYLIKTRGQQVTLSCSPISGHRSVSWYQQTPGQGLQFLFEYFSETQRNKGNFPGRFSGRQFSNSRSEMNVSTLELGDSALYLCASSLGLSTTDTQYFGPGTRLTVL.

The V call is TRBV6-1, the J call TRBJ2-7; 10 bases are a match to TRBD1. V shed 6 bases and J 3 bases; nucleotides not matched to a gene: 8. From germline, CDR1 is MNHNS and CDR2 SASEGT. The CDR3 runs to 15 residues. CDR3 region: CASSTLDRGLYEQYF. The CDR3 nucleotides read TGTGCCAGCAGCACGCTCGACAGGGGGCTCTACGAGCAGTACTTC.

CDR3 sequence (DNA): TGTGCCAGCAGCTTATTTCCCGAGTCGCCCTCGGAAGGCTACACCTTC. This gives the protein CASSLFPESPSEGYTF. The chain combines TRBV7-2 with TRBJ1-2; no firm D call. Germline CDR1 SGHTA, CDR2 FQGNSA. This CDR3 has 16 amino acids. V was clipped by 2 bases and J by 8 bases, with 21 bases between them.

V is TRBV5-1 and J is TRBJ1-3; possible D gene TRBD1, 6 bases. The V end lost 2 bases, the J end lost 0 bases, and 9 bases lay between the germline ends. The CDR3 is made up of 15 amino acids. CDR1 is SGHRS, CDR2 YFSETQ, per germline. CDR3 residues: CASSFGGASGNTIYF. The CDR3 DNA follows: TGCGCCAGCAGCTTCGGGGGGGCCTCTGGAAACACCATATATTTT.

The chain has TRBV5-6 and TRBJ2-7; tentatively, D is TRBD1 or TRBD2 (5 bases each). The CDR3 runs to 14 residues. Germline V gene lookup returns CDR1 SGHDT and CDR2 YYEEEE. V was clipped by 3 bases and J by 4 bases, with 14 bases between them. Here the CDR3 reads CASSSPGAKYEQYF. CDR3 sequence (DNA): TGTGCCAGCAGCTCCCCCGGGGCGAAATACGAGCAGTACTTC.